These 4 T cell receptor beta chains came from one sample sequenced in a study of identical twins. Using its own MiXCR run on the 5' RACE reads, TCRdb lists one record per CDR3 protein. In the table there are about 240,000 distinct CDR3 sequences, 10% of which are singletons. The material sequenced was memory T cells sorted from blood. The receptors originated from a man in his fifties in good health.

The rearrangement uses TRBV9 and TRBJ2-1, with D unclear. The CDR3 extends over 13 amino acids. V was cut by 0 bases and J by 9 bases, with 10 bases left in between. Germline V gene sequence: CDR1 SGDLS, CDR2 YYNGEE. CDR3 in DNA: TGTGCCAGCAGCGTAGGAGGACGGACTGAGCAGTTCTTC. Translation gives CASSVGGRTEQFF.

The chain employs TRBV7-9 and TRBJ1-1; 8 bases fit TRBD1. The J segment lost 2 bases and the V segment lost 5 bases, leaving 4 bases of the junction unmatched. CDR1 and CDR2 from the germline V gene are SEHNR and FQNEAQ (reference sequence). This CDR3 is built from 14 residues. In DNA form, the CDR3 reads TGTGCCAGCAGCGTACAGGGGGTAAACACTGAAGCTTTCTTT. Amino acid sequence: CASSVQGVNTEAFF.

V and J are TRBV11-2 and TRBJ2-7; maybe TRBD1 (5 bases). Germline loops: CDR1 SGHAT, CDR2 FQNNGV. Trimming left V 0 bases short and J 3 bases short, with 9 bases between. The CDR3 is made up of 14 amino acids. CDR3 nucleotide sequence: TGTGCCAGCAGCTTAGAAACAGGTTTCTACGAGCAGTACTTC. It encodes CASSLETGFYEQYF.

The V and J genes are TRBV7-8 and TRBJ1-1; D not certain. Per germline, CDR1 SGHVS and CDR2 FQNEAQ. This CDR3 comprises 15 residues. V was trimmed by 1 base and J by 5 bases, leaving 14 bases between them. CDR3 protein: CASSLVGGFLTEAFF. In DNA, the CDR3 is TGTGCCAGCAGCTTAGTTGGCGGGTTTTTGACTGAAGCTTTCTTT.